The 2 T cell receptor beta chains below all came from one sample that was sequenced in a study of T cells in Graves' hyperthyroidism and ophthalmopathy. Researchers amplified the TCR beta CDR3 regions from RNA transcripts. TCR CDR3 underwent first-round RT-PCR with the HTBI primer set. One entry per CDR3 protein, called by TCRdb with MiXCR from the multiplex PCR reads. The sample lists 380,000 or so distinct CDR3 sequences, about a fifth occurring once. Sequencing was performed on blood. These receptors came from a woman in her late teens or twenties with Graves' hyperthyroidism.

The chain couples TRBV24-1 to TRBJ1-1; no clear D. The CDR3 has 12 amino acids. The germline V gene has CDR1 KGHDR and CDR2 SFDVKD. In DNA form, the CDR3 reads TGTCAGATCCCGCGATTGAACACTGAAGCTTTCTTT. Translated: CQIPRLNTEAFF.

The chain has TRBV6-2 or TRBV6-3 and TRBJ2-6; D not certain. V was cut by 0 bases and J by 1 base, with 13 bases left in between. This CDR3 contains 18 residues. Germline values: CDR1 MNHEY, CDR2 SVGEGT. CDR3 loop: CASSYSGDIQSGANVLTF. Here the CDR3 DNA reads TGTGCCAGCAGTTACTCTGGGGATATCCAATCTGGGGCCAACGTCCTGACTTTC.